The 10 T cell receptor beta chains listed next were all sequenced from one sample in a study of shared clonotypes between healthy human individuals. Some clones are missing from TCRdb's copy, which holds only in-frame ones; the method was immunoSEQ multiplex PCR. The sample yields 2 million to 2.5 million clones, under 95% seen once. The source material was naive CD4+ T cells from PBMCs. Subset of the sample: CD45RA+ positively selected. These receptors were obtained from a man aged 18 to 30 in good health. Some clones in this sample may be carry-over from other donors' samples.

V gene TRBV14 combines with J gene TRBJ2-7; 8 bases align to TRBD1. The CDR3 loop spans 15 amino acids. Germline CDR1 reads SGHDN; CDR2 reads FVKESK. The ends lost 3 bases at V and 0 bases at J; junction bases unmatched: 4. CDR3 sequence (DNA): TGTGCCAGCAGCCAGTGGACAGGGATCTCCTACGAGCAGTACTTC. Translation gives CASSQWTGISYEQYF.

V usage is TRBV5-5 and J usage is TRBJ1-5, with unresolved D. Germline V lookup: CDR1 SGHKS, CDR2 YYEKEE (reference sequence). There are 15 residues in the CDR3. Trimming stripped 0 bases from V and 5 bases from J, with 12 bases between. CDR3 sequence (DNA): TGTGCCAGCAGCTTGGCCCCGGGATCCCATCAGCCCCAGCATTTT. This translates into CASSLAPGSHQPQHF.

The J gene is TRBJ2-3, the V gene TRBV9; D not resolved. The CDR3 extends over 13 amino acids. The V end lost 5 bases, the J end lost 5 bases, and 12 bases lay between the germline ends. Germline V gene data show CDR1 as SGDLS and CDR2 as YYNGEE. CDR3 in DNA: TGTGCCAGCAGTGAAACAACGGGAGATACGCAGTATTTT. Translated, it gives CASSETTGDTQYF.

This chain uses TRBV30 with TRBJ2-1; TRBD1 matches at 8 bases. The germline gives CDR1 GTSNPN, CDR2 SVGIG (reference sequence). With V trimmed by 8 bases and J by 4 bases, 13 bases remained unmatched. CDR3 length: 15 amino acids. The CDR3 is CAGGGQGARYNEQFF. The CDR3 DNA follows: TGTGCCGGGGGTGGACAGGGAGCGCGGTACAATGAGCAGTTCTTC.

This clone has a handful of counts. The chain combines TRBV7-8 with TRBJ1-1; 8 positions match TRBD1. This CDR3 spans 15 amino acids. The ends lost 8 bases at V and 1 base at J; junction bases unmatched: 9. Germline assignment: CDR1 SGHVS and CDR2 FQNEAQ. The CDR3, as DNA: TGTGCCAGCTCCCGGACAGGGTCTACGAACACTGAAGCTTTCTTT. The encoded protein is CASSRTGSTNTEAFF. Based on the CDR3 plus reference TRBV7-8 and TRBJ1-1, the full variable domain is GAGVSQSPRYKVAKRGQDVALRCDPISGHVSLFWYQQALGQGPEFLTYFQNEAQLDKSGLPSDRFFAERPEGSVSTLKIQRTQQEDSAVYLCASSRTGSTNTEAFFGQGTRLTVV.

The chain links TRBV6-5 to TRBJ2-4; D may be TRBD2 (6 bases). Trimming stripped 9 bases from V and 6 bases from J, with 18 bases between. Germline CDR1 reads MNHEY; CDR2 reads SVGAGI. This CDR3 region has 14 residues. The CDR3 bases are TGTGCCAGTCGGACCTCCGGCGGGATAAACATTCAGTACTTC. Its protein product is CASRTSGGINIQYF.

This chain links TRBV21-1 with TRBJ2-2; the table's D call of TRBD2 was not tested on the DNA. TRBV21-1 is termed a pseudogene. The CDR3 runs to 13 residues. The CDR3 region has the DNA TGTGCCAGCAGCCAAGGAGCCACCGGGGAGCTGTTTTTT. Its protein product is CASSQGATGELFF.

J is TRBJ2-7 and V is TRBV28; TRBD2 agrees at 11 bases. The V gene end was trimmed by 7 bases and the J gene end by 2 bases; junction bases not matched to a gene: 13. Germline V CDR1 and CDR2: MDHEN, SYDVKM. CDR3 size: 17 residues. CDR3 sequence (DNA): TGTGCCAGCATGCCCTGGACAGGGACTAGCGGTCCCTACGAGCAGTACTTC. It codes for CASMPWTGTSGPYEQYF.

The rearrangement joins TRBV27 to TRBJ2-2, with unresolved D. CDR1 MNHEY and CDR2 SMNVEV come from the germline V gene (reference sequence). This CDR3 is 16 amino acids long. The V gene lost 1 base and the J gene lost 4 bases, with 13 bases spanning the gap. CDR3 region: CASSLLARRSTGELFF. As DNA, the CDR3 is TGTGCCAGCAGTTTATTGGCCCGAAGAAGCACCGGGGAGCTGTTTTTT.

The V gene is TRBV2, the J gene TRBJ2-5, with 8 bases fitting TRBD1. Germline V gene lookup returns CDR1 SNHLY and CDR2 FYNNEI. With 5 bases clipped from V and 3 bases from J, the junction kept 5 bases outside the gene matches. This CDR3 has 14 amino acids. Written as DNA, the CDR3 is TGTGCCAGCAGTATTGAACAGGGGGAAGAGACCCAGTACTTC. Translating gives CASSIEQGEETQYF.